These 13 T cell receptor beta chains came from one sample sequenced in a study of beta chain features in type 1 diabetes. Reverse transcription of all isolated RNA meant that expressed TCRB transcripts were sequenced. Libraries were prepared by immunoSEQ multiplex PCR; TCRdb keeps only in-frame clonotypes and omits some of them. This sample yields hundreds of thousands of clones, of which over 9.5% are seen a single time; around 0.05% belongs to the top ten. Source material: naive CD4+ T cells from blood. These receptor sequences come from a woman between 18 and 29 years old in good health.

The chain uses TRBV4-2 and TRBJ2-3; tentative D call: TRBD2 (5 bases). V lost 4 bases and J lost 1, with 9 bases in between. This CDR3 has 14 residues. Germline assignment: CDR1 LGHNA and CDR2 YNFKEQ. The CDR3 loop is CASSRELGTDTQYF. The CDR3 DNA is TGTGCCAGCAGCCGGGAGTTGGGCACAGATACGCAGTATTTT.

Only a few counts were recorded for this clone. The chain combines TRBV9 with TRBJ2-3; 9 nucleotides align to TRBD2. CDR1 and CDR2 from the germline V gene are SGDLS and YYNGEE. The CDR3 has 17 residues. The J segment lost 0 bases and the V segment lost 0 bases, leaving 5 bases of the junction unmatched. The CDR3 reads CASSVESLAGSTDTQYF. The DNA for the CDR3 is TGTGCCAGCAGCGTAGAATCCCTAGCGGGGAGCACAGATACGCAGTATTTT. Full variable domain (missing parts from reference TRBV9 and TRBJ2-3): DSGVTQTPKHLITATGQRVTLRCSPRSGDLSVYWYQQSLDQGLQFLIQYYNGEERAKGNILERFSAQQFPDLHSELNLSSLELGDSALYFCASSVESLAGSTDTQYFGPGTRLTVL.

The chain links TRBV11-3 to TRBJ2-1; a weak D match, TRBD2 (5 bases). The CDR3 runs to 11 residues. V lost 2 bases and J 10 bases, leaving 6 bases between the germline ends. Per germline, CDR1 SGHNT and CDR2 YENEEA. The CDR3 DNA follows: TGTGCCAGCAGCTTACCGGGGGAGCAGTTCTTC. Translation: CASSLPGEQFF. Filled out from reference TRBV11-3 and TRBJ2-1, the complete variable domain reads EAGVVQSPRYKIIEKKQPVAFWCNPISGHNTLYWYLQNLGQGPELLIRYENEEAVDDSQLPKDRFSAERLKGVDSTLKIQPAELGDSAVYLCASSLPGEQFFGPGTRLTVL.

This clone has a handful of counts. The DNA for the CDR3 is TGCAGCGCTGGGGCGCGGACTGAAGCTTTCTTT. Translating it yields CSAGARTEAFF. The chain carries TRBV29-1 and TRBJ1-1, with D maybe TRBD1 (5 bases). There are 11 residues in the CDR3. Germline-derived CDR1 and CDR2 are SQVTM and ANQGSEA. Trimming took 7 bases from V and 5 from J, leaving 11 bases between them.

The chain employs TRBV2 and TRBJ1-2; the D is unclear. The CDR3 is made up of 13 amino acids. Germline CDR1 is SNHLY and CDR2 is FYNNEI. Trimming removed 4 bases from V and 0 bases from J, with 6 bases in between. As DNA, the CDR3 is TGTGCCAGCAGTGGCGTCCCTAACTATGGCTACACCTTC. Translated, it gives CASSGVPNYGYTF.

The V gene is TRBV4-3, the J gene TRBJ2-1, with 9 bases matching TRBD2. V lost 4 bases to trimming and J lost 4 bases; unmatched junction nucleotides: 5. Germline-derived CDR1 and CDR2 are LGHNA and YSLEER. The CDR3 totals 15 residues. The CDR3 reads CASSRAGGDYNEQFF. In DNA form, the CDR3 reads TGCGCCAGCAGCCGAGCGGGGGGAGATTACAATGAGCAGTTCTTC.

This clone was seen a handful of times. The gene calls are TRBV7-2 and TRBJ2-2; 7 nucleotides line up with TRBD1. The CDR3 is 15 amino acids. J was trimmed by 1 base and V by 5 bases; bases with no gene match: 4. CDR1 is SGHTA, CDR2 FQGNSA, per germline. The CDR3 sequence: CASSPRTGNTGELFF. The CDR3 DNA reads as TGTGCCAGCAGCCCCCGGACAGGGAACACCGGGGAGCTGTTTTTT.

This clone came up a few times. CDR3 residues: CSVAGLFVRDTDTQYF. Here the CDR3 DNA reads TGCAGCGTCGCAGGGTTATTCGTGCGTGACACAGATACGCAGTATTTT. The chain couples TRBV29-1 to TRBJ2-3, with D maybe TRBD1 (5 bases). Trimming cost V 6 bases and J 2 bases, with 21 bases left between them. CDR3 length: 16 residues. CDR1 is SQVTM and CDR2 is ANQGSEA in the germline V gene.

This clone was detected a few times. This chain connects TRBV29-1 to TRBJ1-5, with 12 bases matching TRBD1. The length of the CDR3 is 14 residues. Per germline, CDR1 SQVTM and CDR2 ANQGSEA. The ends lost 6 bases at V and 3 bases at J; junction bases unmatched: 3. The CDR3 DNA follows: TGCAGCGTGGGACAGGGGGCACCCAATCAGCCCCAGCATTTT. This sequence encodes CSVGQGAPNQPQHF.

The sample holds a few counts of this clone. Other DNA sequences in the same sample also yield this CDR3. The rearrangement links TRBV2 to TRBJ2-2; D not resolved. The CDR3 runs 13 residues. Germline V gives CDR1 SNHLY, CDR2 FYNNEI. The V end lost 0 bases, the J end lost 1 base, and 0 bases lay between the germline ends. CDR3 sequence reads: CASSEANTGELFF. In DNA, the CDR3 is TGTGCCAGCAGTGAAGCGAACACCGGGGAGCTGTTTTTT. Full variable domain (remainder filled in from reference TRBV2 and TRBJ2-2): EPEVTQTPSHQVTQMGQEVILRCVPISNHLYFYWYRQILGQKVEFLVSFYNNEISEKSEIFDDQFSVERPDGSNFTLKIRSTKLEDSAMYFCASSEANTGELFFGEGSRLTVL.

This clone has a handful of counts. The J gene is TRBJ2-7, the V gene TRBV6-5; 8 bases fit TRBD1. Losses at the gene ends were 8 bases for V and 7 bases for J; bases not matched to a gene: 13. The CDR3 totals 14 residues. The germline V gene has CDR1 MNHEY and CDR2 SVGAGI. CDR3 amino acids: CASRIDRGRKEQYF. In DNA, the CDR3 is TGTGCCAGCCGCATAGACAGGGGCCGTAAGGAGCAGTACTTC.

This clone was recorded a few times. CDR3 coding DNA: TGCGCCAGCAGCCAAGGGTGGGACAGGGGACCAATACGGCGGTACTTC. The encoded protein is CASSQGWDRGPIRRYF. The rearrangement uses TRBV4-1 and TRBJ2-7, with 10 bases aligning to TRBD1. The CDR3 has 16 residues. V was clipped by 1 base and J by 12 bases; unmatched bases: 15. Germline lookup yields CDR1 MGHRA and CDR2 YSYEKL.

V gene TRBV11-3 combines with J gene TRBJ2-1; TRBD2 might be the D (6 bases). Trimming stripped 8 bases from V and 2 bases from J, with 13 bases between. The germline CDR1 and CDR2 sequences are SGHNT and YENEEA. CDR3 length: 14 amino acids. The CDR3 region has the DNA TGTGCCAGCTCGCTAGCGTCAACCTACAATGAGCAGTTCTTC. Translation: CASSLASTYNEQFF. Full variable domain (remainder filled in from reference TRBV11-3 and TRBJ2-1): EAGVVQSPRYKIIEKKQPVAFWCNPISGHNTLYWYLQNLGQGPELLIRYENEEAVDDSQLPKDRFSAERLKGVDSTLKIQPAELGDSAVYLCASSLASTYNEQFFGPGTRLTVL.